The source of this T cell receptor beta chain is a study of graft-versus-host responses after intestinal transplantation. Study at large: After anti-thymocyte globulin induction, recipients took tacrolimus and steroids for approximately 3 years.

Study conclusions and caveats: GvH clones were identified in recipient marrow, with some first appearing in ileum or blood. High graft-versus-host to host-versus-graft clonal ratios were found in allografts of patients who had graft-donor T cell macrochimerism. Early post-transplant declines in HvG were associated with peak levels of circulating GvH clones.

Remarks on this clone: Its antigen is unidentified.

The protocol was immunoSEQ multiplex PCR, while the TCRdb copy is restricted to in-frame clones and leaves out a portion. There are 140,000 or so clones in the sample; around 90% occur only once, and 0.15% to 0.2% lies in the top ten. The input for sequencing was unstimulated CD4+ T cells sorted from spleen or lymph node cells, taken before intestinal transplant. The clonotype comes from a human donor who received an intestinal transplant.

The CDR3 DNA reads as TGTGCCAGCAGTTCCCCGAGCGGGAGACAAGTATACGAGCAGTACTTC. Encoded protein: CASSSPSGRQVYEQYF. The rearrangement uses TRBV27 and TRBJ2-7, with TRBD2 identical over 8 bases. Trimming at V came to 4 bases and at J to 4 bases, leaving 12 bases not matched to a gene. Germline V gene lookup returns CDR1 MNHEY and CDR2 SMNVEV (reference sequence). CDR3 length: 16 amino acids.